A single sample is the source of the 21 T cell receptor beta chains below, sequenced in a study of blood T cell repertoires in COVID-19. Sequenced by immunoSEQ multiplex PCR; TCRdb stores in-frame clones only, minus some. The sample contains under 75,000 clones, 86% of which appear only once. Sequences were obtained from peripheral blood. The receptor set was obtained from a man under 40 with acute or convalescent COVID-19.

Here the CDR3 DNA reads TGCGCCAGCAGCCACCTTGGGACAGGAAAAAATGAAAAACTGTTTTTT. Its protein is CASSHLGTGKNEKLFF. The chain carries TRBV4-1 and TRBJ1-4, with 8 bases that match TRBD1. Germline V gives CDR1 MGHRA, CDR2 YSYEKL. CDR3 length equals 16 residues. Trimming cost V 3 bases and J 5 bases; bases outside gene matches: 8.

For the CDR3, the DNA is TGTGCCAGCAGCTTTGAAAGCGGGCAGGGCAATGAAAAACTGTTTTTT. It translates to CASSFESGQGNEKLFF. The rearrangement links TRBV11-2 to TRBJ1-4; tentative D call: TRBD1 (5 bases). Trimming cost V 3 bases and J 5 bases, with 16 bases left between them. CDR1 SGHAT and CDR2 FQNNGV come from the germline V gene. This CDR3 comprises 16 residues.

The chain is built from TRBV3-1 (or the pseudogene TRBV3-2) and TRBJ1-6; 8 nucleotides match TRBD1. CDR3 length equals 12 residues. After removal of 5 bases from V and 17 bases from J, the junction contained 8 bases not matched to a gene. CDR1 is LGHDT and CDR2 is YNNKEL in the germline V gene (reference sequence). The DNA for the CDR3 is TGTGCCAGCAGCTACGACAGGGGTCTCTTCCACTTT. Protein product: CASSYDRGLFHF.

This clone has more than one count but fewer than ten. The rearrangement joins TRBV6-4 to TRBJ1-5; maybe TRBD1 (5 bases). V gave up 6 bases and J gave up 0 bases, with 12 bases separating them. Germline-derived CDR1 and CDR2 are MRHNA and SNTAGT. This CDR3 contains 15 residues. The CDR3 reads CASSRDFSSNQPQHF. DNA for the CDR3: TGTGCCAGCAGCCGGGACTTTTCTAGCAATCAGCCCCAGCATTTT.

The gene calls are TRBV27 and TRBJ2-2; D call uncertain. Germline V gene sequence: CDR1 MNHEY, CDR2 SMNVEV (reference sequence). Trimming pared 3 bases from V and 6 bases from J, leaving 5 bases between. This CDR3 is 12 amino acids long. In DNA, the CDR3 is TGTGCCAGCAGTTTTTATCCCGGGGAGCTGTTTTTT. This encodes CASSFYPGELFF.

The chain uses TRBV7-9 and TRBJ2-7; the match to TRBD2 covers 7 bases. This CDR3 is built from 15 residues. Germline CDR1 and CDR2: SEHNR and FQNEAQ (reference sequence). The V and J ends lost 1 base and 2 bases, in that order; junction bases with no gene match: 5. The CDR3: CASSLVSSGAYEQYF. The CDR3 DNA sequence: TGTGCCAGCAGCTTAGTTTCTAGCGGAGCCTACGAGCAGTACTTC.

The rearrangement links TRBV5-4 to TRBJ2-2; TRBD2 agrees at 13 bases. The CDR3 loop spans 16 amino acids. V shed 2 bases, J shed 6 bases, and the junction held 4 bases outside the gene matches. Germline V gene data show CDR1 as SGHNT and CDR2 as YYREEE (reference sequence). The CDR3 spells CASSLGLAGVAGELFF. Here the CDR3 DNA reads TGTGCCAGCAGCTTAGGACTAGCGGGAGTGGCCGGGGAGCTGTTTTTT.

The chain joins TRBV19 to TRBJ2-6; D might be TRBD2 (6 bases). CDR3 length: 15 residues. Trimming removed 8 bases at V and 4 bases at J, with 15 bases between. CDR1 LNHDA and CDR2 SQIVND come from the germline V gene (reference sequence). This chain's CDR3 is CASVGWEAGANVLTF. CDR3 nucleotides: TGTGCCAGTGTCGGGTGGGAGGCCGGGGCCAACGTCCTGACTTTC. The full variable domain, with the rest looked up from reference TRBV19 and TRBJ2-6, is DGGITQSPKYLFRKEGQNVTLSCEQNLNHDAMYWYRQDPGQGLRLIYYSQIVNDFQKGDIAEGYSVSREKKESFPLTVTSAQKNPTAFYLCASVGWEAGANVLTFGAGSRLTVL.

The V gene is TRBV3-1 (or the pseudogene TRBV3-2), the J gene TRBJ1-5; a weak D match, TRBD1 (6 bases). V shed 4 bases and J shed 4 bases, with 20 bases lying between them. Per germline, CDR1 LGHDT and CDR2 YNNKEL (reference sequence). The CDR3 is made up of 17 amino acids. The CDR3 DNA follows: TGTGCCAGCAGCCCGGGAATGGGGGCGGAGAGAAATCAGCCCCAGCATTTT. This codes for CASSPGMGAERNQPQHF.

There are a few counts of this clone. This specimen includes other DNA sequences encoding the same CDR3. The chain combines TRBV5-1 with TRBJ2-1; TRBD2 is a possible D gene (5 bases). Germline CDR1 SGHRS, CDR2 YFSETQ. The CDR3 runs to 13 residues. The V gene lost 2 bases and the J gene lost 7 bases, with 10 bases spanning the gap. The CDR3: CASSLDRGNEQFF. The CDR3 coding sequence is TGCGCCAGCAGCTTAGATCGAGGGAATGAGCAGTTCTTC. The full variable domain, with the rest looked up from reference TRBV5-1 and TRBJ2-1, is KAGVTQTPRYLIKTRGQQVTLSCSPISGHRSVSWYQQTPGQGLQFLFEYFSETQRNKGNFPGRFSGRQFSNSRSEMNVSTLELGDSALYLCASSLDRGNEQFFGPGTRLTVL.

The chain carries TRBV4-1 and TRBJ2-7; D call uncertain. Germline V gene sequence: CDR1 MGHRA, CDR2 YSYEKL. There are 13 residues in the CDR3. The ends were cut back, 1 base at V and 4 bases at J, with 8 bases in the middle. The CDR3 loop reads CASSQGLQYEQYV. In nucleotides, the CDR3 is TGCGCCAGCAGCCAAGGTTTACAGTACGAGCAGTACGTC.

This rearrangement joins TRBV18 to TRBJ1-2; 7 bases align to TRBD1. The CDR3 is made up of 15 amino acids. V lost 3 bases to trimming and J lost 6 bases; unmatched junction nucleotides: 10. Germline CDR1 reads KGHSH; CDR2 reads LQKENI. CDR3 coding DNA: TGTGCCAGCTCACCCCCCTCCAACAGGGGTAATGGCTACACCTTC. Translated: CASSPPSNRGNGYTF.

The genes are TRBV5-5 and TRBJ2-1; the match to TRBD2 covers 10 bases. The CDR3 contains 17 residues. J was trimmed by 4 bases and V by 4 bases; bases with no gene match: 11. The germline V gene has CDR1 SGHKS and CDR2 YYEKEE (reference sequence). CDR3 loop: CASSAPGGAGGYNEQFF. The CDR3 DNA is TGTGCCAGCAGCGCCCCGGGTGGAGCGGGGGGGTACAATGAGCAGTTCTTC.

The gene calls are TRBV7-9 and TRBJ1-2; D unresolved. Per the germline V gene, CDR1 is SEHNR and CDR2 is FQNEAQ (reference sequence). The CDR3 length is 14 residues. Trimming removed 0 bases from V and 8 bases from J, with 13 bases in between. CDR3 sequence: CASSLAGRSWGYTF. For the CDR3, the DNA is TGTGCCAGCAGCTTAGCAGGGAGGAGTTGGGGCTACACCTTC.

The V gene is TRBV27, the J gene TRBJ2-2, with 10 bases identical to TRBD1. The V gene's germline CDR1 is MNHEY and CDR2 SMNVEV (reference sequence). V gave up 5 bases and J gave up 9 bases; unmatched junction bases: 12. This CDR3 is built from 16 residues. CDR3: CASSRDGTGVVRELFF. The CDR3 bases are TGTGCCAGCAGTCGTGACGGGACAGGGGTAGTCCGGGAGCTGTTTTTT.

The chain employs TRBV19 and TRBJ1-5; D call uncertain. Trimming removed 5 bases at V and 4 bases at J, with 15 bases between. The CDR3 spans 15 residues. Per germline, CDR1 LNHDA and CDR2 SQIVND (reference sequence). CDR3 sequence: CASSASGIPNQPQHF. DNA for the CDR3: TGTGCCAGTAGTGCGTCCGGGATACCTAATCAGCCCCAGCATTTT.

The chain carries TRBV6-1 and TRBJ1-2; D is undetermined. V was shortened by 3 bases and J by 6 bases, with 26 bases between the two germline ends. The CDR3 spans 18 residues. Germline V gives CDR1 MNHNS, CDR2 SASEGT. The CDR3 loop is CASSDNLRSMGSLNGYTF. The CDR3 nucleotides are TGTGCCAGCAGTGATAACCTACGATCTATGGGCAGCCTGAATGGCTACACCTTC.

The V gene is TRBV30, the J gene TRBJ1-2; D perhaps matches TRBD1 (5 bases). Germline CDR1 reads GTSNPN; CDR2 reads SVGIG (reference sequence). This CDR3 region has 15 residues. V dropped 0 bases and J dropped 4 bases, with 15 bases sitting between them. The CDR3 reads CAWSVRAGGTYGYTF. CDR3 DNA sequence: TGTGCCTGGAGTGTTAGGGCCGGGGGGACCTATGGCTACACCTTC.

The V and J genes are TRBV6-5 and TRBJ2-3; TRBD2 might be the D (6 bases). This CDR3 comprises 14 residues. Trimming cost V 8 bases and J 0 bases, with 12 bases left between them. Germline V CDR1 and CDR2: MNHEY, SVGAGI. The CDR3 protein is CASCRDLSTDTQYF. CDR3 nucleotide sequence: TGTGCCAGCTGCAGGGACTTAAGCACAGATACGCAGTATTTT.

Here the CDR3 DNA reads TGTGCCAGCGGGAGCGGCACCAATGAGCAGTTCTTC. Protein sequence: CASGSGTNEQFF. V usage is TRBV11-3 and J usage is TRBJ2-1, with TRBD2 as a possible D gene (5 bases). Trimming left V 8 bases short and J 6 bases short, with 11 bases between. Germline CDR1 and CDR2: SGHNT and YENEEA. This CDR3 contains 12 residues.

This clone was observed a few times. The V and J genes are TRBV12-3 or TRBV12-4 and TRBJ1-2, with D unclear. The CDR3 consists of 12 residues. V was trimmed by 8 bases and J by 3 bases, leaving 10 bases between them. The CDR3 protein is CASGGSDYGYTF. The CDR3 DNA sequence: TGTGCCAGCGGCGGGTCAGACTATGGCTACACCTTC.